Here is one TCR beta chain with its context. In this sample, this clonotype turned up many times. This receptor's antigen is unknown. No base-level quality is on record; no much larger clone is a single base apart. Hyperthyroidism patients were newly diagnosed, were aged 18 to 65 years, and had a disease duration under 2 months. Patients with other autoimmune diseases, uncontrolled infections, pregnancy or lactation were excluded. Diagnosis was based on clinical symptoms, serum thyroxine, TRAb, thyroid ultrasound and orbital computed tomography. Total RNA was extracted using Trizol reagent, and RNA quality was checked on an Agilent 2100 Bioanalyzer. From a lookup of the germline V gene (reference sequence), CDR1 and CDR2 are SEHNR and FQNEAQ. Trimming removed 6 bases from V and 5 bases from J, leaving 13 bases between the germline ends. From the cysteine up to the phenylalanine, the CDR3 has a length of 13 residues. The only DNA kept is the CDR3, 39 bases in frame from the first base.

This record belongs to a study of Graves' ophthalmopathy and Graves' hyperthyroidism (dated by TCRdb to 2017 to 2018). Background for the entire study: A patient counted as having stable hyperthyroidism if there was no progression to ophthalmopathy within 18 months of follow-up. To explore V-J signatures distinguishing ophthalmopathy from hyperthyroidism, a discovery set of 100 patients (more than 40 ophthalmopathy, around 55 stable hyperthyroidism) was enrolled. Following sample collection, hyperthyroidism patients were given methimazole at a starting dose of 30 mg daily, and ophthalmopathy patients were given high-dose intravenous methylprednisolone. For independent validation, a separate cohort was made up of around 18 hyperthyroidism patients plus 17 patients who later progressed from hyperthyroidism to ophthalmopathy. In total, approximately 140 blood samples were TCR-sequenced: approximately 42 ophthalmopathy, roughly 80 hyperthyroidism and approximately 17 hyperthyroidism-to-ophthalmopathy patients. T-cell repertoires of thyroid tissue and blood were compared in more than five hyperthyroidism patients. The study used signatures of the TCR beta repertoire to tell Graves' ophthalmopathy apart from Graves' hyperthyroidism and to predict which patients would progress to ophthalmopathy.

On the study overall, not on this receptor specifically: Most expanded thyroid clonotypes with a frequency above 0.001 also appeared in blood, which suggests that blood repertoires may reflect the immune response in the thyroid. No statistical method was used to predetermine the sample size, and group allocation was not hidden from the investigators. In validation, the model predicted ophthalmopathy progression with 70.59% sensitivity and around 72% specificity; more than ten predicted patients were CT-confirmed with GO in a median of 6.5 months. In cross-validation, the 13-signature model distinguished ophthalmopathy from stable hyperthyroidism with roughly 90% sensitivity and 81% to 83% specificity, and in the test set the corresponding values were approximately 80% and 68%.

For repertoire sequencing, TCR beta CDR3 regions were amplified from RNA transcripts. The first round of RT-PCR was done with HTBI primers and the Qiagen OneStep RT-PCR kit, and was followed by a second round of multiplex PCR, then size selection and purification. Libraries were sequenced on an Illumina HiSeq2000 using paired-end 100 bp reads. The paper's data handling went like this. Reads were processed with SOAPnuke, discarding reads with adapters, uncalled bases, mean Phred below 15, or no exact constant-primer or identifier match. COPE v1.2.5 was used to merge the high-quality paired reads. Each unique nucleotide sequence was treated as a clonotype, and MiTCR v1.1 was used to align the clonotypes to the IMGT TRB V, D and J references. Analysis was restricted to V-J combinations with a frequency above 0.0001, which covered about 99% of repertoires. For each V-J combination, a TCR clonal expansion and chaos score was defined as F50 clonal expansion divided by the chaos observed in the TCRdist matrix. Features were reduced by Welch's t-statistics and random forest to 10 to 15 V-J combinations, which fed a naive Bayes classifier. The similarity between thyroid and blood repertoires was quantified using the Morisita-Horn index. The raw public reads went through TCRdb reprocessing: fastp at Q25, MiXCR clone calling, in-frame beta chains kept. Entries that share a CDR3 protein sequence are merged under the most common genes and DNA. TCRdb's processing, not the authors', yielded these V and J calls. In this sample the table shows about 550,000 distinct CDR3 sequences, roughly 39% of which occur a single time. The top ten hold about 4.1% of the sample.

What was sequenced was peripheral blood or thyroid tissue (not recorded which). Recombination connected TRBV7-9 to TRBJ2-5, with the identity of the D gene unclear. This clonotype was obtained from an adult man with Graves' hyperthyroidism. Here is the DNA: TGTGCCAGCAGGCCCCACCCGTTGGAGACCCAGTACTTC. Its translation reads: CASRPHPLETQYF.